Described below is a single T cell receptor (beta chain) sequence and its context. Its antigen remains unknown. These data belong to a study of response to subunit inactivated influenza vaccine. Overall study findings and caveats: Authors suggested few new T cells are recruited by each seasonal influenza vaccination.

V lost 7 bases and J lost 6, with 18 bases in between. CDR3 length: 14 residues. Germline values: CDR1 LNHNV, CDR2 YYDKDF (reference sequence). TCRdb reanalysed the RT-PCR reads using MiXCR and keeps one entry per CDR3 protein. The table lists 650,000 to 800,000 distinct CDR3 sequences, approximately 14% of them singletons. This chain uses TRBV15 with TRBJ1-2, with D unclear. The sample in question was PBMCs from blood, obtained roughly 15 days before vaccination. This clonotype originated in a man aged 45 to 65 who received an inactivated influenza vaccine. In DNA form, the CDR3 reads TGTGCCACCACCCCAGAGCGGACGGCTCATGGCTACACCTTC. Translation: CATTPERTAHGYTF.